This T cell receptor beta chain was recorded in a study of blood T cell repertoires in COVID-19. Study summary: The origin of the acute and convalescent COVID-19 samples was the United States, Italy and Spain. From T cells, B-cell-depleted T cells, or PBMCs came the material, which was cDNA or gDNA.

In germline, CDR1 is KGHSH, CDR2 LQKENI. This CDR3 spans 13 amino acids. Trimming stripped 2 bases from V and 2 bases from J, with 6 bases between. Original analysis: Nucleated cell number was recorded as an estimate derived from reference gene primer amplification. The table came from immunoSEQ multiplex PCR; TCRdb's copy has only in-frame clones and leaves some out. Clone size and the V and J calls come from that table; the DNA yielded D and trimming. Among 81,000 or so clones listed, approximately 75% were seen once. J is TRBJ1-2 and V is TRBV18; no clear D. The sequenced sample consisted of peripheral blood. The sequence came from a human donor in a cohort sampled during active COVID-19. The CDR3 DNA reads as TGTGCCAGCTCACCAGGGAGCAACTATGGCTACACCTTC. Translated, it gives CASSPGSNYGYTF.